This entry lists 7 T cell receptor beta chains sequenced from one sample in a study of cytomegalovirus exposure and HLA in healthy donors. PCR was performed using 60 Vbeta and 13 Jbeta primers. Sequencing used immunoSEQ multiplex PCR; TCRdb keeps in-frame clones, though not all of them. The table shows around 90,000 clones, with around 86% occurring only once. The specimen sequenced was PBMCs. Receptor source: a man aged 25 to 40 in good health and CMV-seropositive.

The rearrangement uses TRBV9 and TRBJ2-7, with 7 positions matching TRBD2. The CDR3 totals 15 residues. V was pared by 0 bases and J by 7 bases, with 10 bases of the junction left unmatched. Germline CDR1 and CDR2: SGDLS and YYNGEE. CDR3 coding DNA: TGTGCCAGCAGCGTAGCGGCGGGAGCGTCCTGGGAGCAGTACTTC. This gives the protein CASSVAAGASWEQYF.

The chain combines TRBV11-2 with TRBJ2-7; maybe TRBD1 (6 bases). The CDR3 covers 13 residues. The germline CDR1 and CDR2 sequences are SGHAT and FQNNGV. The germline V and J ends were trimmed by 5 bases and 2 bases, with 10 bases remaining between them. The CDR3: CASSPRGPYEQYF. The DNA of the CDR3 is TGTGCCAGCAGCCCCAGGGGCCCCTACGAGCAGTACTTC.

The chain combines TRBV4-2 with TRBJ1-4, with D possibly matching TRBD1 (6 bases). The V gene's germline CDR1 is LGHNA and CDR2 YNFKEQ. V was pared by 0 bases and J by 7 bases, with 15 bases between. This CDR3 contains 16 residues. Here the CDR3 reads CASSQDYQGSSEKLFF. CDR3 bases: TGTGCCAGCAGCCAAGATTATCAGGGGAGTAGTGAAAAACTGTTTTTT.

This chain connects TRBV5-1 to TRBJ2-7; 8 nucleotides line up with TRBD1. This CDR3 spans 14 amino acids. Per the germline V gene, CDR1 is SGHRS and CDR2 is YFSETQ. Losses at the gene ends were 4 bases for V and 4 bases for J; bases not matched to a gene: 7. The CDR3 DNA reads TGCGCCAGCAGCCCCACAGGGGGTTCTTACGAGCAGTACTTC. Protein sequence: CASSPTGGSYEQYF.

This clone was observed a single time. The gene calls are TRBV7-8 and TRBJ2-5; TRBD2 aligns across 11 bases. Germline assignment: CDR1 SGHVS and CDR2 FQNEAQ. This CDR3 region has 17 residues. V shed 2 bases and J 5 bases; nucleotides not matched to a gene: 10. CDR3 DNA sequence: TGTGCCAGCAGCTTAACCCTAGCGGGAGGCGGTAGGGAGACCCAGTACTTC. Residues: CASSLTLAGGGRETQYF.

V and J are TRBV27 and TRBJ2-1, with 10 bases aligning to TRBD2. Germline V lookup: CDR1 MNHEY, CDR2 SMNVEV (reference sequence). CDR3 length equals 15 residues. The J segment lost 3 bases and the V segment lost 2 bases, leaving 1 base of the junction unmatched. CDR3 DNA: TGTGCCAGCAGTTTAACTAGCGGGAACTACAATGAGCAGTTCTTC. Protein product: CASSLTSGNYNEQFF.

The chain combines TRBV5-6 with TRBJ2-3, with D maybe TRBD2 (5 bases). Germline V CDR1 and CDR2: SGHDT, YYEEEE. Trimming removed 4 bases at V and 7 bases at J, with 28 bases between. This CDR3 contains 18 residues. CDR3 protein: CASSGGSPLVSRAYTQYF. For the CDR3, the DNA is TGTGCCAGCAGCGGCGGTTCCCCACTAGTGTCTCGCGCGTATACGCAGTATTTT.